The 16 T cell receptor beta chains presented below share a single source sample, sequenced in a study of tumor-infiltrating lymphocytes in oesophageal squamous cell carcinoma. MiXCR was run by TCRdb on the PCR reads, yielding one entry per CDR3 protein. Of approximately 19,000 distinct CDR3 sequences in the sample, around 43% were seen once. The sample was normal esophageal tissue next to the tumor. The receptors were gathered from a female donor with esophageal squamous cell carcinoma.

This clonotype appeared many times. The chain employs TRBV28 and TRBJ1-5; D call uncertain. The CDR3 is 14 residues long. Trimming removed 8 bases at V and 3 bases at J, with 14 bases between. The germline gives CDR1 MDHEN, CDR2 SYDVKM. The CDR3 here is CASADPRANQPQHF. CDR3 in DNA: TGTGCCAGCGCGGATCCGAGGGCCAATCAGCCCCAGCATTTT.

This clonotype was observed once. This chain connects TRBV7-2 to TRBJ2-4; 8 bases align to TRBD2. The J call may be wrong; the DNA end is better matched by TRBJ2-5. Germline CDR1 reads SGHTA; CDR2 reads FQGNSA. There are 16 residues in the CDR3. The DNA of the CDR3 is TGTGCCAGCAGCTTCCCGCCAGCGGGAGCTCAAGAGACCCAGTACTTC. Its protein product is CASSFPPAGAQETQYF.

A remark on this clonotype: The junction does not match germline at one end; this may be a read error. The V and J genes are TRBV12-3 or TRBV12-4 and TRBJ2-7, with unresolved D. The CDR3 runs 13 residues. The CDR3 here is CASSGSSSYGQYF. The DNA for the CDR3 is TGTGCCAGCAGCGGGTCGAGCTCCTACGGGCAGTACTTC.

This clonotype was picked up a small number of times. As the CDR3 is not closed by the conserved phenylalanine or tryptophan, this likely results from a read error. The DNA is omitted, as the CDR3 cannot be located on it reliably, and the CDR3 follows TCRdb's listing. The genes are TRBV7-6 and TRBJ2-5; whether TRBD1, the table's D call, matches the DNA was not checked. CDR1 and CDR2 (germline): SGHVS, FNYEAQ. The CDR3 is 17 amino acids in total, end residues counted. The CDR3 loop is CASRSGQGVNSPLHFGN.

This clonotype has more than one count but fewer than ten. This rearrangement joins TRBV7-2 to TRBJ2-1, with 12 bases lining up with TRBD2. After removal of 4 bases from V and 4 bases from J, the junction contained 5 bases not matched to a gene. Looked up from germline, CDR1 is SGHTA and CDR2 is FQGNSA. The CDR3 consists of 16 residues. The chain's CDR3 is CASSWTSGNLYNEQFF. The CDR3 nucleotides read TGTGCCAGCAGCTGGACTAGCGGGAACCTATACAATGAGCAGTTCTTC.

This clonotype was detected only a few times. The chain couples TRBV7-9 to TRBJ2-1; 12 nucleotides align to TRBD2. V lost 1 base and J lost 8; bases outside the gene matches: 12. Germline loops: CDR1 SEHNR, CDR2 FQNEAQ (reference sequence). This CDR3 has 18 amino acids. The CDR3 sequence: CASSLGWLAGGHRHEQFF. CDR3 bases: TGTGCCAGCAGCTTAGGGTGGCTAGCGGGAGGGCACAGGCATGAGCAGTTCTTC.

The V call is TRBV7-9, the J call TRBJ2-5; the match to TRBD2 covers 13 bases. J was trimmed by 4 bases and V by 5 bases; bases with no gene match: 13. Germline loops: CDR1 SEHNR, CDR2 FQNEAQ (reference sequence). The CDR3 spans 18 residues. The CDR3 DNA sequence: TGTGCCAGCAGCCCCGGGCCTGGACTAGCGGGAGACCGAGAGACCCAGTACTTC. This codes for CASSPGPGLAGDRETQYF.

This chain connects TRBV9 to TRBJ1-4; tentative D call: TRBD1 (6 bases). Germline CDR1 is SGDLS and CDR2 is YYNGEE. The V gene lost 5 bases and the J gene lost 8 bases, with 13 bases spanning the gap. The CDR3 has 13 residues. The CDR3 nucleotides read TGTGCCAGCAGTAAACAGGGAGGCGAAAAACTGTTTTTT. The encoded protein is CASSKQGGEKLFF.

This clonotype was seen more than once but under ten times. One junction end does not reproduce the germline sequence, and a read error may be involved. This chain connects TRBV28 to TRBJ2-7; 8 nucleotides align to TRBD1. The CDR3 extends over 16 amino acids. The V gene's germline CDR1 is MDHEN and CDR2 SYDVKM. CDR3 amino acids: CASTSRTGLHNSPLHF. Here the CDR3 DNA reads TGTGCCAGCACCTCCCGGACAGGGCTGCATAATTCACCCCTCCACTTC.

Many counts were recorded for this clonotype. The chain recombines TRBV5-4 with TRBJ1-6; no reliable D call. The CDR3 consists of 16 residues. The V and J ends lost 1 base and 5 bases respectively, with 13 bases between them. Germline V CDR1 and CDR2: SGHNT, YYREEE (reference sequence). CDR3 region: CASSLSGGRDNSPLHF. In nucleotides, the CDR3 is TGTGCCAGCAGCTTGTCGGGCGGAAGGGATAATTCACCCCTCCACTTT.

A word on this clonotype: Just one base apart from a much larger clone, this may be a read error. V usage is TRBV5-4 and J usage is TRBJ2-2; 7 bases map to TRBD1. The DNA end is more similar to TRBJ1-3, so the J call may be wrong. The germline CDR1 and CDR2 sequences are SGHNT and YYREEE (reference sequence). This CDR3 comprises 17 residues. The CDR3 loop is CASSPKDRPSSGNTIYF. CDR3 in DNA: TGTGCCAGCAGCCCGAAGGACAGGCCGAGCTCTGGAAACACCATATATTTT.

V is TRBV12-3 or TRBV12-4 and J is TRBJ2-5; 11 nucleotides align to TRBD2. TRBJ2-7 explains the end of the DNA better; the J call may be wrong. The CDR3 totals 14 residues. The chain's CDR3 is CASKLAGAAYEQYF. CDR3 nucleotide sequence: TGTGCCAGCAAACTAGCGGGAGCGGCTTACGAGCAGTACTTC.

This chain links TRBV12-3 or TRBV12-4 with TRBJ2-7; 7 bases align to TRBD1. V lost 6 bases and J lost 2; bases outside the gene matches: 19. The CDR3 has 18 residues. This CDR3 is CASSPPAVATGPPYEQYF. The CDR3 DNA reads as TGTGCCAGCAGCCCTCCCGCGGTAGCGACAGGGCCTCCCTACGAGCAGTACTTC.

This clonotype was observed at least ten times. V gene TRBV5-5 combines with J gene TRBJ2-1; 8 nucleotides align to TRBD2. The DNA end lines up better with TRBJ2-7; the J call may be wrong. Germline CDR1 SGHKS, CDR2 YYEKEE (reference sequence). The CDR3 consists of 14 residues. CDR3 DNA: TGTGCCAGCAGCTTTGCGGGAGGATCTTACGAGCAGTACTTC. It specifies CASSFAGGSYEQYF.

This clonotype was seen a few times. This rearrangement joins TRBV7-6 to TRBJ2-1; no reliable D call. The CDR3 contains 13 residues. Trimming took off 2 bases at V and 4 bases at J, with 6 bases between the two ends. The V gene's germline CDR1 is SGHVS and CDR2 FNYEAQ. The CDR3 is CASSLTRYNEQFF. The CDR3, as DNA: TGTGCCAGCAGCTTAACCAGATACAATGAGCAGTTCTTC.

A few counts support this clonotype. CDR3 in DNA: TGTGCCAGCAGTTACCTAGGGACTAGGTTGCAGTATTTT. Its protein product is CASSYLGTRLQYF. The genes are TRBV6-6 and TRBJ2-3, with TRBD2 matching 8 bases. With 2 bases clipped from V and 11 bases from J, the junction kept 6 bases outside the gene matches. This CDR3 contains 13 residues. Looked up from germline, CDR1 is MNHNY and CDR2 is SVGAGI (reference sequence).